This T cell receptor beta chain was retrieved from a study of T cell responses to AZD1222 COVID-19 vaccine. At the level of the study: Second-dose intervals of approximately 4 or approximately 12 weeks were pooled.

Concerning this clone: Its antigen is unknown.

V gave up 3 bases and J gave up 5 bases, with 13 bases separating them. The CDR3 contains 14 residues. Germline V gives CDR1 MDHEN, CDR2 SYDVKM. The data were produced by immunoSEQ multiplex PCR, yet TCRdb's version contains in-frame clones alone and is incomplete. The table shows roughly 120,000 clones, with 80% to 90% occurring only once. Broader study findings: The study found Spike-specific TCR breadth and depth rose after two AZD1222 doses. Donors were chiefly white British, with a greater number of females, and clonal diversity was perhaps underestimated. Baseline seropositivity occurred in only 5 to 7 AZD1222 recipients.

The sample here was peripheral blood, taken on day 0 of AZD1222 vaccination. This TCR was sampled from an adult in good health. The rearrangement uses TRBV28 and TRBJ2-5; either TRBD1 or TRBD2 may fit D (7 bases each). The CDR3 sequence: CASSLTGRGETQYF. For the CDR3, the DNA is TGTGCCAGCAGTTTGACAGGGCGGGGGGAGACCCAGTACTTC.